This TCR beta chain was captured by sequencing in a study of tumor and adjacent non-tumor tissue in lung cancer. Overall study: Patients comprised 12 adenocarcinoma, a couple of squamous cell carcinoma and 1 small cell lung cancer. Around 4.5 million productive TCRbeta reads were obtained per sample on average. Whole-study results and caveats: Normal lung showed higher cumulative top 100 clone frequency than tumor. Significantly higher TCR diversity was found in tumor than normal lung.

Germline V gene data show CDR1 as MNHEY and CDR2 as SVGAGI. The CDR3 runs 17 residues. J gave up 3 bases and V 4 bases, and 3 bases lay outside the gene matches. The template was RNA from unsorted bulk tissue. More than 3 cm separated this lung sample from the edge of the tumor. TCRbeta libraries were built with three rounds of nested PCR, modified from ARM-PCR. TCRdb re-called the multiplex PCR reads through MiXCR, storing one row per CDR3 protein. Of roughly 44,000 distinct CDR3 sequences detected, approximately 59% appear once; the ten largest clones hold 15% to 20%. This clonotype has only a few counts. The target antigen is unknown.

The chain combines TRBV6-5 with TRBJ2-6, with 13 bases aligning to TRBD2. Source material: distant non-tumor lung tissue. This receptor was identified in a woman in her thirties or forties with non-small cell lung cancer. The DNA for the CDR3 is TGTGCCAGCAGTTGCAGGACTAGCGGGAGTGGGGCCAACGTCCTGACTTTC. Amino acids: CASSCRTSGSGANVLTF.